Listed below are T cell receptor beta chains from one sample, sequenced in a study of metastatic and nonmetastatic thyroid tumors. TCRdb reanalyzed the PCR reads with MiXCR. The data contain 30,000 to 40,000 clones, less than 30% of them singletons. Specimen: blood. These receptors all come from a female donor with papillary thyroid cancer or a benign thyroid nodule (not recorded which). Some clones in this sample may be carry-over from other donors' samples. CDR3s include the opening cysteine and the closing phenylalanine or tryptophan. D genes are given only for firm matches. Size is stated for part of the rows, as once, few or many counts, or as a class when the clone is expanded.

J gene | V gene | D gene | clone size | CDR3 protein | CDR3 DNA
TRBJ2-3 | TRBV6-4 | TRBD1 | many | CASSEGQGADTQYF | TGTGCCAGCAGTGAGGGACAGGGGGCAGATACGCAGTATTTT
TRBJ1-1 | TRBV11-1 | TRBD1 | NA | CASSSTTGRTNTEAFF | TGTGCCAGCAGCTCAACGACAGGGCGAACGAACACTGAAGCTTTCTTT
TRBJ2-5 | TRBV7-6 | NA | many | CASSLAQETQYF | TGTGCCAGCAGCTTAGCTCAAGAGACCCAGTACTTC
TRBJ2-1 | TRBV28 | TRBD1 | many | CASRSTGELEQFF | TGTGCCAGCAGGTCCACAGGGGAGCTTGAGCAGTTCTTC
TRBJ1-2 | TRBV2 | NA | NA | CASSREYGYTF | TGTGCCAGCTCCAGGGAATATGGCTACACCTTC
TRBJ1-2 | TRBV28 | TRBD1 | many | CASSFHRGSVDYGYTF | TGTGCCAGCAGTTTCCACAGGGGGTCGGTCGACTATGGCTACACCTTC
TRBJ2-5 | TRBV6-1 | TRBD2 | few | CASRRTSSQETQYF | TGTGCCAGCAGGCGGACTAGCAGCCAAGAGACCCAGTACTTC
TRBJ2-7 | TRBV4-1 | TRBD2 | NA | CASSQPLAGGPKSSYEQYF | TGCGCCAGCAGCCAGCCTCTAGCGGGAGGGCCAAAGAGTTCCTACGAGCAGTACTTC
TRBJ2-1 | TRBV12-5 | NA | many | CASGPDLYNEQFF | TGTGCTAGTGGACCGGACCTCTACAATGAGCAGTTCTTC
TRBJ1-4 | TRBV9 | NA | many | CASSVEGGGTNEKLFF | TGTGCCAGCAGCGTAGAGGGGGGGGGAACTAATGAAAAACTGTTTTTT
TRBJ2-7 | TRBV2 | TRBD1 | NA | CASTGTGEDEQYF | TGTGCCAGCACAGGGACAGGAGAGGACGAGCAGTACTTC
TRBJ2-2 | TRBV6-5 | NA | medium-sized | CASSYSGDSHTGELFF | TGTGCCAGCAGTTACTCGGGGGACTCCCACACCGGGGAGCTGTTTTTT
TRBJ2-5 | TRBV20-1 | NA | many | CSASQPIGRETQYF | TGCAGTGCTAGCCAACCAATAGGTCGGGAGACCCAGTACTTC
TRBJ2-1 | TRBV4-1 | TRBD1 | many | CASSQDQRTGGTYNEQFF | TGCGCCAGCAGCCAAGATCAACGGACAGGGGGCACCTACAATGAGCAGTTCTTC
TRBJ1-1 | TRBV19 | NA | medium-sized | CASSKQDPTNTEAFF | TGTGCCAGTAGTAAACAGGACCCCACTAACACTGAAGCTTTCTTT
TRBJ2-1 | TRBV12-3/TRBV12-4 | NA | few | CASSSSATPGNEQFF | TGTGCCAGCAGTTCTAGCGCCACCCCGGGAAATGAGCAGTTCTTC
TRBJ2-7 | TRBV19 | NA | NA | CASRQLPGTVYEQYF | TGTGCCAGTAGACAACTACCCGGGACGGTGTACGAGCAGTACTTC
TRBJ2-3 | TRBV5-1 | TRBD2 | NA | CASTLGVTSGSPDTQYF | TGCGCCAGCACCTTGGGTGTGACTAGCGGGAGTCCCGATACGCAGTATTTT
TRBJ2-3 | TRBV4-1 | NA | NA | CASSQDSARDTQYF | TGCGCCAGCAGCCAAGATTCTGCCCGAGATACGCAGTATTTT
TRBJ2-5 | TRBV6-1 | TRBD2 | NA | CASSLGLAGGSPETQYF | TGTGCCAGCAGCCTCGGACTAGCGGGAGGGTCGCCGGAGACCCAGTACTTC
TRBJ1-3 | TRBV6-1 | NA | NA | CASRTFGVRRLNTIYF | TGTGCCAGCAGAACCTTTGGTGTCCGCCGCCTAAACACCATATATTTT
TRBJ2-6 | TRBV28 | NA | many | CASSPLSDSSGANVLTF | TGTGCCAGCAGTCCCCTATCCGACAGTTCTGGGGCCAACGTCCTGACTTTC
TRBJ2-5 | TRBV11-3 | NA | many | CASSLNWQETQYF | TGTGCCAGCAGCTTAAATTGGCAAGAGACCCAGTACTTC
TRBJ2-1 | TRBV20-1 | TRBD2 | NA | CSAGVAGGINEQFF | TGCAGTGCAGGAGTAGCGGGAGGTATTAATGAGCAGTTCTTC
TRBJ2-3 | TRBV6-4 | NA | many | CASSERDTDTQYF | TGTGCCAGCAGTGAGAGGGACACAGATACGCAGTATTTT
TRBJ2-7 | TRBV5-1 | NA | NA | CASSKAHGDCSEQYF | TGCGCCAGCAGCAAGGCACATGGGGACTGTAGCGAGCAGTACTTC
TRBJ2-3 | TRBV12-3/TRBV12-4 | NA | few | CASSPGEDTQYF | TGTGCCAGCAGTCCTGGGGAAGATACGCAGTATTTT
TRBJ1-5 | TRBV20-1 | NA | NA | CSARDSGNQPQHF | TGCAGTGCTAGAGATTCGGGGAATCAGCCCCAGCATTTT
TRBJ2-1 | TRBV5-1 | NA | NA | CASILGPDVLGDNEQFF | TGCGCCAGCATCTTGGGGCCAGACGTACTGGGTGACAATGAGCAGTTCTTC